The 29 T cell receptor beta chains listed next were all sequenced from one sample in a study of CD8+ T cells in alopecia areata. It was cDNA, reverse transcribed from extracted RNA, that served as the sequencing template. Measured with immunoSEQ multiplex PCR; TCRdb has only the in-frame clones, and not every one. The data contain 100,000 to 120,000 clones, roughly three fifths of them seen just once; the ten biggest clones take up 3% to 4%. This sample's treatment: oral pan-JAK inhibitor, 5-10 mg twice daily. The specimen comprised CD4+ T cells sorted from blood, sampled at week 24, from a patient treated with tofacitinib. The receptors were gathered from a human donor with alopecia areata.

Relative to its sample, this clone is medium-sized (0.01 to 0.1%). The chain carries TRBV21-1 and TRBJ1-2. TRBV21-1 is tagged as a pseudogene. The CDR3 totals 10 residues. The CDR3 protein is CASRQRGYTF. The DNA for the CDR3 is TGTGCCAGCAGACAGCGGGGCTACACCTTC.

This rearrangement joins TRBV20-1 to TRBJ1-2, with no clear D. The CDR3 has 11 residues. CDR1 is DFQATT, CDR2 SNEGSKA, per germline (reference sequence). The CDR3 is CTTPHGYGYTF. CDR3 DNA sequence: TGCACCACCCCCCACGGCTATGGCTACACCTTC.

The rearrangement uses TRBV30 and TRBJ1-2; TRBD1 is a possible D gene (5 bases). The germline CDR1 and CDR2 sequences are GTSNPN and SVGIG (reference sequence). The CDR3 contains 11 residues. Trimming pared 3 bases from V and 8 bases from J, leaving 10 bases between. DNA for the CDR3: TGTGCCTGGAGCGCTACAGGCGGCTACACCTTC. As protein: CAWSATGGYTF.

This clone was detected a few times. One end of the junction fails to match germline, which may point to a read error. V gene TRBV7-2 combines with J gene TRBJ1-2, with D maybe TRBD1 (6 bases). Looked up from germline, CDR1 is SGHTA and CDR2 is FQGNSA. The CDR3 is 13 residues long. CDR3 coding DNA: TGTGCCAGCAGCTTGGGGGGGACACCTAGCAAGGCCTTC. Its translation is CASSLGGTPSKAF.

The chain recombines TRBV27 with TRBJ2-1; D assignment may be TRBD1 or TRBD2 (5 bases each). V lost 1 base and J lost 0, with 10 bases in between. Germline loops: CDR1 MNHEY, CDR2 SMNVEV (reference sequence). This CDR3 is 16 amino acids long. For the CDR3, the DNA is TGTGCCAGCAGTTTATGGGGGTCTAGCTCCTACAATGAGCAGTTCTTC. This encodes CASSLWGSSSYNEQFF.

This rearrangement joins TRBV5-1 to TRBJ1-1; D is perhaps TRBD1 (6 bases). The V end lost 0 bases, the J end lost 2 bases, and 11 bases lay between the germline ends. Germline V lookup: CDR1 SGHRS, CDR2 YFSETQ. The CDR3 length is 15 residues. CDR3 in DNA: TGCGCCAGCAGCTTGGGGGGACATTACAACACTGAAGCTTTCTTT. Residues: CASSLGGHYNTEAFF. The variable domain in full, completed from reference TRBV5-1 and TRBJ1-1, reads KAGVTQTPRYLIKTRGQQVTLSCSPISGHRSVSWYQQTPGQGLQFLFEYFSETQRNKGNFPGRFSGRQFSNSRSEMNVSTLELGDSALYLCASSLGGHYNTEAFFGQGTRLTVV.

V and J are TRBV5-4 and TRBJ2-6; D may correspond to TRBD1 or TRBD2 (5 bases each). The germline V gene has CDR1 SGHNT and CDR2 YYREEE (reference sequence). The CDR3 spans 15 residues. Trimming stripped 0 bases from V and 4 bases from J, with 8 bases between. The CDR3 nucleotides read TGTGCCAGCAGCTTGGAAGGGACCGGGGCCAACGTCCTGACTTTC. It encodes CASSLEGTGANVLTF.

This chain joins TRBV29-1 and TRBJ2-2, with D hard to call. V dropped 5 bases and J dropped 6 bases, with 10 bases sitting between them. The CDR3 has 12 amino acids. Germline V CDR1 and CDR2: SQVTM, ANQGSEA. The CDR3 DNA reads TGCAGCGTTTCGTTGGGTCCCGGGGAGCTGTTTTTT. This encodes CSVSLGPGELFF.

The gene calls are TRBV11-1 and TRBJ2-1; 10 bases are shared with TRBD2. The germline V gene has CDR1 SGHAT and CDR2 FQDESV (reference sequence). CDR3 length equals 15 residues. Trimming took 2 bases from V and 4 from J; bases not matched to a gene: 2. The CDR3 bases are TGTGCCAGCAGCTTACTAGCGGGGGATTACAATGAGCAGTTCTTC. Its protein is CASSLLAGDYNEQFF.

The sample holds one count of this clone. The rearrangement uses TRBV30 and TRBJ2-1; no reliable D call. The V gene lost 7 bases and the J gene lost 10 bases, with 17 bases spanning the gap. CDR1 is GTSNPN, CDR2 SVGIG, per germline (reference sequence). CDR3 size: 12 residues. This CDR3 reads CASDHGVGEQFF. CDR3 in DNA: TGTGCCTCAGATCATGGGGTTGGGGAGCAGTTCTTC.

CDR3: CASSLQPGTGGNEQYF. Here the CDR3 DNA reads TGCGCCAGCAGCTTACAACCCGGGACAGGGGGCAACGAGCAGTACTTC. The V call is TRBV5-1, the J call TRBJ2-7, with 12 bases lining up with TRBD1. CDR1 SGHRS and CDR2 YFSETQ come from the germline V gene. The CDR3 covers 16 residues. Trimming took 2 bases from V and 5 from J; bases not matched to a gene: 8. The variable domain in full, completed from reference TRBV5-1 and TRBJ2-7, reads KAGVTQTPRYLIKTRGQQVTLSCSPISGHRSVSWYQQTPGQGLQFLFEYFSETQRNKGNFPGRFSGRQFSNSRSEMNVSTLELGDSALYLCASSLQPGTGGNEQYFGPGTRLTVT.

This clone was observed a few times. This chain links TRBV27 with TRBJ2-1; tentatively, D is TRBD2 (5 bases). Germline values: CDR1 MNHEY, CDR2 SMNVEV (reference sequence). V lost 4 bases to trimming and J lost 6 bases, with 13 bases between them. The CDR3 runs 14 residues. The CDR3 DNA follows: TGTGCCAGCAGTTATAGCAACCGGGGCAATGAGCAGTTCTTC. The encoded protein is CASSYSNRGNEQFF.

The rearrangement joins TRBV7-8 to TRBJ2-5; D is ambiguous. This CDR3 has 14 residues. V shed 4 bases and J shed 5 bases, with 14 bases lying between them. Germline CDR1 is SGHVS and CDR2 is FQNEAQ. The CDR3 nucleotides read TGTGCCAGCAGCTCCGCCGCGGTCCGGGAGACCCAGTACTTC. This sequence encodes CASSSAAVRETQYF.

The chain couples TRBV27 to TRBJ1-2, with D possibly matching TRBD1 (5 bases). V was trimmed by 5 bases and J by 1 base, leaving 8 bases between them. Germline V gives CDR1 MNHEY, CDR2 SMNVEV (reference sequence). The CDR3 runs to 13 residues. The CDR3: CASSRGDNYGYTF. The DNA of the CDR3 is TGTGCCAGCAGTCGGGGGGATAACTATGGCTACACCTTC.

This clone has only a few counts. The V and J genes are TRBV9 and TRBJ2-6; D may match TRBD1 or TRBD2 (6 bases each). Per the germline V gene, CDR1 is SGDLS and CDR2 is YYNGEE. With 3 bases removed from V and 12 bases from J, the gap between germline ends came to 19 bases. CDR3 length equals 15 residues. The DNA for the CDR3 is TGTGCCAGCAGCGGAGGGGGGCAGCTTTCCCCCGTCCTGACTTTC. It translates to CASSGGGQLSPVLTF.

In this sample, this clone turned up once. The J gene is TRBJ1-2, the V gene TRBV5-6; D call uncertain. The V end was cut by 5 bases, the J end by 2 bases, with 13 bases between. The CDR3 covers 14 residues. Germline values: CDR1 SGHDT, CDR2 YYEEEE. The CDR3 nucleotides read TGTGCCAGCAGTCCTTCGACTTTCAACTATGGCTACACCTTC. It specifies CASSPSTFNYGYTF.

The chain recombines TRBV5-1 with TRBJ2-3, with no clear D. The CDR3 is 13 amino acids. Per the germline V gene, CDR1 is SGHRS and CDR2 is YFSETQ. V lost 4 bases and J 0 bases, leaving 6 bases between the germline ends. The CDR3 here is CASSAASTDTQYF. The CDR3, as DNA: TGCGCCAGCAGCGCTGCTAGCACAGATACGCAGTATTTT. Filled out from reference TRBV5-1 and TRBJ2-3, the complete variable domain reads KAGVTQTPRYLIKTRGQQVTLSCSPISGHRSVSWYQQTPGQGLQFLFEYFSETQRNKGNFPGRFSGRQFSNSRSEMNVSTLELGDSALYLCASSAASTDTQYFGPGTRLTVL.

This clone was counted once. CDR3 DNA sequence: TGTGCCAGCAGCTTCGGACAGGGGGCAAATTCACCCCTCCACTTT. It is translated as CASSFGQGANSPLHF. The V gene is TRBV7-9, the J gene TRBJ1-6, with 11 nucleotides matching TRBD1. The trim removed 3 bases at V and 7 bases at J, leaving 2 bases unmatched. The CDR3 length is 15 residues. Germline values: CDR1 SEHNR, CDR2 FQNEAQ (reference sequence).

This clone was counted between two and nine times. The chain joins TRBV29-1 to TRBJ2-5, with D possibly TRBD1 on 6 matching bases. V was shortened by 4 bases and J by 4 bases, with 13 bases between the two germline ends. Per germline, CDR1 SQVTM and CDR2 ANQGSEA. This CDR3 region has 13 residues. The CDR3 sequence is CSVGDTGGETQYF. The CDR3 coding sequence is TGCAGCGTTGGGGACACCGGAGGAGAGACCCAGTACTTC.

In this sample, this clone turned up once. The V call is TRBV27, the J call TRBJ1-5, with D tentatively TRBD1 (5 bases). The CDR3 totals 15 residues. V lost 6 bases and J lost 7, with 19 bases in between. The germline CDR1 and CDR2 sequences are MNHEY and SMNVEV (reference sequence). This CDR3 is CASSRLGQPGQPQHF. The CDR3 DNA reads TGTGCCAGCAGCCGATTGGGGCAGCCCGGCCAGCCCCAGCATTTT.

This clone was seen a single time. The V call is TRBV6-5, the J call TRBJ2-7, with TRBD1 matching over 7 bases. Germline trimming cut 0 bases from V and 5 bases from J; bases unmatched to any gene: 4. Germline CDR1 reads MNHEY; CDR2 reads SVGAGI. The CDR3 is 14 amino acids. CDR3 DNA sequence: TGTGCCAGCAGTTACTCGGACAGGTCCAACGAGCAGTACTTC. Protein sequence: CASSYSDRSNEQYF.

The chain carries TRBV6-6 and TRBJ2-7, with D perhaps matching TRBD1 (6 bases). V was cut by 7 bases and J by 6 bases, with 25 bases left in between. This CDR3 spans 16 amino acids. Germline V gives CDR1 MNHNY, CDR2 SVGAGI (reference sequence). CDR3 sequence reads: CASTIRRYTGSREQYF. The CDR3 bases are TGTGCCAGCACCATACGACGATATACAGGGTCCCGCGAGCAGTACTTC.

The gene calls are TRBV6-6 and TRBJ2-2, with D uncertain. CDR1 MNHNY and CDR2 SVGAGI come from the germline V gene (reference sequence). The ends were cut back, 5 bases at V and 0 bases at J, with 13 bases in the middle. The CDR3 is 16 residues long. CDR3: CASSGFVGSNTGELFF. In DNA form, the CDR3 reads TGTGCCAGCAGTGGCTTTGTGGGTTCGAACACCGGGGAGCTGTTTTTT.

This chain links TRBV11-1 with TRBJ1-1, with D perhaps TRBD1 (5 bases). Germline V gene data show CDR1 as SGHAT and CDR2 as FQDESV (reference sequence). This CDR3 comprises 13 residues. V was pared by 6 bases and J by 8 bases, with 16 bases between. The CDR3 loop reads CASSLSPGLEAFF. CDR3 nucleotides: TGTGCCAGCAGTCTATCACCGGGACTCGAAGCTTTCTTT.

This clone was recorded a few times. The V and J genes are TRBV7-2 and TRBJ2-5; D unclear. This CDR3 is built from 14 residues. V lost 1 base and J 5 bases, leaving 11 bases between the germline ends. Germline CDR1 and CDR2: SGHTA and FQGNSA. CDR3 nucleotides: TGTGCCAGCAGCTTAGTTCACCCACCCGAGACCCAGTACTTC. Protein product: CASSLVHPPETQYF.

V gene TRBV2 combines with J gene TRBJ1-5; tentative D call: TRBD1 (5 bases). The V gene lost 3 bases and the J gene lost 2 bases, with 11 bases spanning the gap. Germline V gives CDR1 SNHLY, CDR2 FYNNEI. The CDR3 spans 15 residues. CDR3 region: CASSDGGAGNQPQHF. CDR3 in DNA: TGTGCCAGCAGTGATGGGGGAGCTGGCAATCAGCCCCAGCATTTT.

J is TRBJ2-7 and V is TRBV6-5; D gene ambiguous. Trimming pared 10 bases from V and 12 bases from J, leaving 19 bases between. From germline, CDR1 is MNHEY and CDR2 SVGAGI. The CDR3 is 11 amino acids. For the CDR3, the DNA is TGTGCCACCCTCCCCGGCCGTTGGCTGTACTTC. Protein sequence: CATLPGRWLYF.

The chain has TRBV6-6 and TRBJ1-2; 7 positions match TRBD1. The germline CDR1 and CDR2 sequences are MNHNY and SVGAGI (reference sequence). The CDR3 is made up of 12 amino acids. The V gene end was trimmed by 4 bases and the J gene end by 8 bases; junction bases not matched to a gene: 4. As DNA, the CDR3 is TGTGCCAGCAGTTCATACAGGGGCGGCTACACCTTC. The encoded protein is CASSSYRGGYTF.

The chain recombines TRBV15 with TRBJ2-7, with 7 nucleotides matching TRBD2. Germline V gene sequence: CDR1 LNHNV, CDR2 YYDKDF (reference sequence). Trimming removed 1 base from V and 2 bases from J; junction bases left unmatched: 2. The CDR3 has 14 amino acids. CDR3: CATSRGEGTYEQYF. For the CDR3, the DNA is TGTGCCACCAGCAGAGGGGAGGGGACCTACGAGCAGTACTTC. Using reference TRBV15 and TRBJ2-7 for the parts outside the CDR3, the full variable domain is DAMVIQNPRYQVTQFGKPVTLSCSQTLNHNVMYWYQQKSSQAPKLLFHYYDKDFNNEADTPDNFQSRRPNTSFCFLDIRSPGLGDTAMYLCATSRGEGTYEQYFGPGTRLTVT.